The rows below give T cell receptor beta chains drawn from one sample of a study of T cells in Graves' hyperthyroidism and ophthalmopathy. Each CDR3 protein gets one entry after TCRdb re-called the multiplex PCR reads with MiXCR. The sample shows 300,000 to 450,000 distinct CDR3 sequences, around 18% of them seen only once. The source material was blood. These receptors came from a woman aged 40-49 years with Graves' ophthalmopathy. Both conserved end residues are part of each CDR3. Each record gives: CDR3 DNA, CDR3 protein, D gene, J gene, V gene, clone size. The D gene is left open where the match is weak. Some rows have no size entry. The others give once, few or many, or a class for an expanded clone.

TGTGCCAGCAGCGCGGGGTGGGAGATTGGTTCCTACGAGCAGTACTTC	CASSAGWEIGSYEQYF	NA	TRBJ2-7	TRBV6-1	many
TGTGCCAGCAGCCCCCAACAGGGCTCTGGAAACACCATATATTTT	CASSPQQGSGNTIYF	NA	TRBJ1-3	TRBV3-1	NA
TGTGCCAGCAGTTTTGGCAGGGGAGTGACTGAAGCTTTCTTT	CASSFGRGVTEAFF	NA	TRBJ1-1	TRBV12-3/TRBV12-4	many
TGTGCCAGCAGCCAACGGGGTTTAGTCGCCGGGGAGCTGTTTTTT	CASSQRGLVAGELFF	NA	TRBJ2-2	TRBV11-2	NA
TGTGCCAGTAGTATCCGGGGGGCTACTGAAGCTTTCTTT	CASSIRGATEAFF	NA	TRBJ1-1	TRBV19	many
TGTGCCAGCAGCCAGCGGTTGCGGAGGCGGGACAGGGACTCTGGGGCCAACGTCCTGACTTTC	CASSQRLRRRDRDSGANVLTF	TRBD1	TRBJ2-6	TRBV7-1	few
TGTGCCAGCAGCACTATCCTGACAGGGAATACCGGGGAGCTGTTTTTT	CASSTILTGNTGELFF	TRBD1	TRBJ2-2	TRBV6-2/TRBV6-3	many
TGTGCCAGCGGGAAACGGGACAGTTCCTACGAGCAGTACTTC	CASGKRDSSYEQYF	TRBD1	TRBJ2-7	TRBV2	NA
TGTGCCAGCAGTTACTCGAGGGCAGCTCAGCCCCAGCATTTT	CASSYSRAAQPQHF	NA	TRBJ1-5	TRBV6-5	many
TGTGCCAGCAGTGAAAGACGAGATGCCCCGGATGGGTTGGCCTACGAGCAGTACTTC	CASSERRDAPDGLAYEQYF	NA	TRBJ2-7	TRBV2	many
TGTGCCAGCAGTGAGCGAGAGGTGGGGGTTCGGACCCAGTACTTC	CASSEREVGVRTQYF	NA	TRBJ2-5	TRBV2	many
TGTGCCTGGAGTGTAACAGGGGGGTATTACGAGCAGTACTTC	CAWSVTGGYYEQYF	TRBD1	TRBJ2-7	TRBV30	NA
TGTGCCAGCAGCTTGGATCCCATCGGCTCCTACGAGCAGTACTTC	CASSLDPIGSYEQYF	NA	TRBJ2-7	TRBV5-4	NA
TGTGCCAGTAAGGCAGTAGCGGGAAGAGAGACCCAGTACTTC	CASKAVAGRETQYF	TRBD2	TRBJ2-5	TRBV19	NA
TGCAGTGCACCCCAGGGGATACATGGAAACACCATATATTTT	CSAPQGIHGNTIYF	NA	TRBJ1-3	TRBV20-1	many
TGCAGCGCCGAGTTGGACCGTAATATGAACACTGAAGCTTTCTTT	CSAELDRNMNTEAFF	NA	TRBJ1-1	TRBV29-1	many
TGTGCCAGCAGTTCACGCCCGGGACAGTGGAACACTGAAGCTTTCTTT	CASSSRPGQWNTEAFF	TRBD1	TRBJ1-1	TRBV27	many
TGTGCCAGCAGCCCATCGACAGGGTTCACCGGGGAGCTGTTTTTT	CASSPSTGFTGELFF	TRBD1	TRBJ2-2	TRBV5-6	many
TGCAGTGCTAGTCGTTCGGGTGGCAAATCCTACGAGCAGTACTTC	CSASRSGGKSYEQYF	NA	TRBJ2-7	TRBV20-1	NA
TGCGCCAGCAAATGGGGAGATACGCAGTATTTT	CASKWGDTQYF	NA	TRBJ2-3	TRBV5-1	many
TGTGCCACCAGCATCGGACTAGCGGGAGTCCCAATTTACGAGCAGTACTTC	CATSIGLAGVPIYEQYF	TRBD2	TRBJ2-7	TRBV15	NA
TGTGCCAGCAGTCTCTTCCATGAGGCCTACGAGCAGTACTTC	CASSLFHEAYEQYF	NA	TRBJ2-7	TRBV6-5	many
TGTGCCAGCAGCTTCACCGACCCCGGGACCGCCACCCTCCACTTT	CASSFTDPGTATLHF	NA	TRBJ1-6	TRBV11-2	many
TGTGCCAGCAGTCAGGGACAGGGTTCAACTACGGTTGGCTACACCTTC	CASSQGQGSTTVGYTF	TRBD1	TRBJ1-2	TRBV27	many
TGTGCCAGCAGCTCGCCCGGGGACAGCTCTTATCCTTCGAGCTCCTACGAGCAGTACTTC	CASSSPGDSSYPSSSYEQYF	TRBD1	TRBJ2-7	TRBV7-1	many
TGTGCCAGCAGTCGAATAGCGGGAGGGTCCTTAGGGCAGTACTTC	CASSRIAGGSLGQYF	TRBD2	TRBJ2-7	TRBV12-3/TRBV12-4	once
TGCGCCAGCAGAGATGTCAGGACAGGGGGCACCTACGAGCAGTACTTC	CASRDVRTGGTYEQYF	TRBD1	TRBJ2-7	TRBV5-1	few
TGTGCCAGCAGTGAAGGCCCTACCCCCCTTACTGATGGCTACACCTTC	CASSEGPTPLTDGYTF	NA	TRBJ1-2	TRBV6-1	NA
TGTGCCAGCCGTCCTTCTAGCGGGAGGTACGAGCAGTACTTC	CASRPSSGRYEQYF	TRBD2	TRBJ2-7	TRBV7-2	many
TGCAGTGCTAGAGAGACCGAGGAGACCCAGTACTTC	CSARETEETQYF	NA	TRBJ2-5	TRBV20-1	many
TGTGCCACCCACGGGTGGGGGACATCTAAACCCTACGAGCAGTACTTC	CATHGWGTSKPYEQYF	NA	TRBJ2-7	TRBV28	many
TGTGCCAGCACCCCTATAGCGGGAGAAACAGCAGGCGAGCAGTACTTC	CASTPIAGETAGEQYF	TRBD2	TRBJ2-7	TRBV11-1	NA
TGTGCCAGCTCCATCAGCGTAGCTGATTACGAGCAGTACTTC	CASSISVADYEQYF	NA	TRBJ2-7	TRBV18	many
TGCAGCGTCGCCTCACTAGCGGGACAGTATCTGGAAGAGCAGTACTTC	CSVASLAGQYLEEQYF	TRBD2	TRBJ2-7	TRBV29-1	many
TGTGCCAGCAGCGTAGATGCGGGAGGGGAGACCCAGTACTTC	CASSVDAGGETQYF	TRBD2	TRBJ2-5	TRBV9	many
TGTGCCAGCAGCAGACATAGCTCCTACGAGCAGTACTTC	CASSRHSSYEQYF	NA	TRBJ2-7	TRBV12-3/TRBV12-4	many
TGCGCCAGCAGCTTGGAAGGGACTGGCAATCAGCCCCAGCATTTT	CASSLEGTGNQPQHF	NA	TRBJ1-5	TRBV5-1	few
TGCGCCAGCAGCCCTTGGGACAGGGTTATGTACGAGCAGTACTTC	CASSPWDRVMYEQYF	TRBD1	TRBJ2-7	TRBV5-1	few
TGTGCCAGCAGTTTATACGGCTCTGGGGCCAACGTCCTGACTTTC	CASSLYGSGANVLTF	NA	TRBJ2-6	TRBV28	many
TGTGCCTGGAGTCGTACGACCTCTGGAAACACCATATATTTT	CAWSRTTSGNTIYF	NA	TRBJ1-3	TRBV30	many
TGCAGTGCTAGCCCCTCAGACGGGGGGCGGCAAGAGACCCAGTACTTC	CSASPSDGGRQETQYF	NA	TRBJ2-5	TRBV20-1	many
TGTGCCAGCAGTTTATCGGCGGGAGAGATCACCGGGGAGCTGTTTTTT	CASSLSAGEITGELFF	TRBD2	TRBJ2-2	TRBV27	many
TGTGCCAGCAGCCACCCACGAGGGCAGGGGGACGCTCAGAACACTGAAGCTTTCTTT	CASSHPRGQGDAQNTEAFF	TRBD1	TRBJ1-1	TRBV3-1	many
TGTGCCAGCAGTTACTCGATCGGCGGGAACACCGGGGAGCTGTTTTTT	CASSYSIGGNTGELFF	NA	TRBJ2-2	TRBV6-5	many
TGTGCCAGCCGTTCCCGGTCTACCGCTGAAAACATTCAGTACTTC	CASRSRSTAENIQYF	NA	TRBJ2-4	TRBV11-2	NA
TGTGCCAGCAGCCCGGGACAGGGGGCTTCTCGCTCTGGAAACACCATATATTTT	CASSPGQGASRSGNTIYF	TRBD1	TRBJ1-3	TRBV11-2	few
TGTGCCTGGACTGGAGGAGAGACCCAGTACTTC	CAWTGGETQYF	NA	TRBJ2-5	TRBV30	many
TGTGCCAGCAGTTTTGAGGGACATTCCTACGAGCAGTACTTC	CASSFEGHSYEQYF	NA	TRBJ2-7	TRBV12-3/TRBV12-4	many